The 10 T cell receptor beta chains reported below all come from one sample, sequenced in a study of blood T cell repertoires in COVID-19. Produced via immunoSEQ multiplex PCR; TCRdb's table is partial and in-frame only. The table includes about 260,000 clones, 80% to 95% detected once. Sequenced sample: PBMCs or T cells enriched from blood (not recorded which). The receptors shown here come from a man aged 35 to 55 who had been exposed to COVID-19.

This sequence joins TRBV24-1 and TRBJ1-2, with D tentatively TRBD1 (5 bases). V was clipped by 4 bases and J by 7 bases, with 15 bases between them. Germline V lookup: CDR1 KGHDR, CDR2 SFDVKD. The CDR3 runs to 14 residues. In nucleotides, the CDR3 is TGTGCCACCAGTGACCCCCCCTATCAGGGTGGCTACACCTTC. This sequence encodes CATSDPPYQGGYTF.

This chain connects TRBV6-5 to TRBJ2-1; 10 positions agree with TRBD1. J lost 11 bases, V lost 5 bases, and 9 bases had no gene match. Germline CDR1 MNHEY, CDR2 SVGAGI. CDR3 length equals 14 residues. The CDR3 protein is CASSITTGGIKQFF. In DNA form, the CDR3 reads TGTGCCAGCAGTATCACGACAGGGGGCATAAAGCAGTTCTTC.

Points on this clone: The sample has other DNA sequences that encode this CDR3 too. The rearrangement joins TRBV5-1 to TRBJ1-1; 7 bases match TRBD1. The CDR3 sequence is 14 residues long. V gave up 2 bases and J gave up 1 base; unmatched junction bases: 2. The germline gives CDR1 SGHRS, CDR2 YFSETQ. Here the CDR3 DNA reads TGCGCCAGCAGCTTAGGACAGGCGAACACTGAAGCTTTCTTT. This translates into CASSLGQANTEAFF.

The chain's CDR3 is CASSLQNSQPQHF. CDR3 sequence (DNA): TGTGCCAGCAGTTTACAAAACTCTCAGCCCCAGCATTTT. This rearrangement joins TRBV28 to TRBJ1-5; D uncertain. The CDR3 consists of 13 residues. Trimming pared 2 bases from V and 6 bases from J, leaving 8 bases between. Looked up from germline, CDR1 is MDHEN and CDR2 is SYDVKM.

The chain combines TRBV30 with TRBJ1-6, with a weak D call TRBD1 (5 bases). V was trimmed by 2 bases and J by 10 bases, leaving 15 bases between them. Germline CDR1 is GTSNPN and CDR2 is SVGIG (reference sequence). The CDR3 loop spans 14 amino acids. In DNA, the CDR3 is TGTGCCTGGAGTCCCCCGCGCAGGGAATCACCCCTCCACTTT. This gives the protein CAWSPPRRESPLHF.

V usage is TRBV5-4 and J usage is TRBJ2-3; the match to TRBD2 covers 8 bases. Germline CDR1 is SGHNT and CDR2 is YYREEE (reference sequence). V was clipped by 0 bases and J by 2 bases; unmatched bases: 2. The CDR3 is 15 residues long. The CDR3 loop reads CASSLVAGLTDTQYF. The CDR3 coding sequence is TGTGCCAGCAGCTTGGTAGCGGGACTCACAGATACGCAGTATTTT. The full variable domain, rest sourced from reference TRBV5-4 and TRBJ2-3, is ETGVTQSPTHLIKTRGQQVTLRCSSQSGHNTVSWYQQALGQGPQFIFQYYREEENGRGNFPPRFSGLQFPNYSSELNVNALELDDSALYLCASSLVAGLTDTQYFGPGTRLTVL.

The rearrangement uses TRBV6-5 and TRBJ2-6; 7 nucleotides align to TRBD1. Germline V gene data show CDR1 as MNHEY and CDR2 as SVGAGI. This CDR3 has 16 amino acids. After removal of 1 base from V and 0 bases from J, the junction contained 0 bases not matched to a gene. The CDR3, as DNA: TGTGCCAGCAGTTACTGGGACAGCTCTGGGGCCAACGTCCTGACTTTC. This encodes CASSYWDSSGANVLTF.

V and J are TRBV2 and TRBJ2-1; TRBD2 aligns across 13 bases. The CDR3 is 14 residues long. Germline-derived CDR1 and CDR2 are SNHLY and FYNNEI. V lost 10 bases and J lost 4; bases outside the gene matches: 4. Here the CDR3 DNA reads TGTGCCACCCCACTAGCGGGAGGGTACAATGAGCAGTTCTTC. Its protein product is CATPLAGGYNEQFF.

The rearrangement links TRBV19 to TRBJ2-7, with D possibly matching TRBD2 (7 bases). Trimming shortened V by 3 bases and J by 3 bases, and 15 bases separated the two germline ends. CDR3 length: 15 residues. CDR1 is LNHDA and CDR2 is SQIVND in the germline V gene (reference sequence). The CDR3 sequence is CASSMFRGEGYEQYF. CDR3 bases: TGTGCCAGTAGTATGTTTAGGGGGGAGGGCTACGAGCAGTACTTC.

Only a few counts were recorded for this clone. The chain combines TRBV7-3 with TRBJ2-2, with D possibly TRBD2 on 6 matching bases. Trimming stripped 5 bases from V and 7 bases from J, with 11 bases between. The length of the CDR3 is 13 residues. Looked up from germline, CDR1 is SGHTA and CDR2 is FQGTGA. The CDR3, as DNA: TGTGCCAGCAGCCCCCTGGGGGGCGGGGAGCTGTTTTTT. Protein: CASSPLGGGELFF.